This entry lists 25 T cell receptor beta chains sequenced from one sample in a study of cytomegalovirus exposure and HLA in healthy donors. The PCR used 60 Vbeta and 13 Jbeta primers. The protocol was immunoSEQ multiplex PCR, while the TCRdb copy is restricted to in-frame clones and leaves out a portion. The profile shows about 160,000 clones, 80% to 90% of them singletons. Material for sequencing was PBMCs. The receptors stem from a man younger than 35 in good health and CMV-seronegative.

V gene TRBV6-6 combines with J gene TRBJ1-5; D might be TRBD1 (5 bases). The CDR3 is 14 residues long. The V end was cut by 0 bases, the J end by 6 bases, with 9 bases between. Germline V gene lookup returns CDR1 MNHNY and CDR2 SVGAGI (reference sequence). This CDR3 is CASSYSQGGQPQHF. CDR3 nucleotides: TGTGCCAGCAGTTACTCGCAGGGAGGTCAGCCCCAGCATTTT.

This chain joins TRBV7-8 and TRBJ2-1; TRBD2 matches 7 bases. Germline CDR1 reads SGHVS; CDR2 reads FQNEAQ. The CDR3 runs to 19 residues. The J segment lost 3 bases and the V segment lost 4 bases, leaving 18 bases of the junction unmatched. CDR3 nucleotides: TGTGCCAGCAGCTCCCGCTTTCTTGGACTAGTGGGGGACTACAATGAGCAGTTCTTC. It is translated as CASSSRFLGLVGDYNEQFF.

The V gene is TRBV23-1, the J gene TRBJ1-4; no clear D gene. TRBV23-1 is an open reading frame, and its role is uncertain. This CDR3 region has 12 residues. V lost 6 bases and J lost 4, with 6 bases in between. The CDR3 DNA sequence: TGCGCCAGCAGGCGAGATAATGAAAAACTGTTTTTT. It codes for CASRRDNEKLFF.

J is TRBJ2-7 and V is TRBV28; 7 bases align to TRBD1. The length of the CDR3 is 17 residues. Trimming at V came to 2 bases and at J to 1 base, leaving 11 bases not matched to a gene. The germline gives CDR1 MDHEN, CDR2 SYDVKM. CDR3 amino acids: CASSLPWFKQGSYEQYF. CDR3 nucleotides: TGTGCCAGCAGTTTACCTTGGTTTAAACAGGGGTCCTACGAGCAGTACTTC.

This chain joins TRBV10-2 and TRBJ2-1; D is unclear. V dropped 2 bases and J dropped 8 bases, with 16 bases sitting between them. Germline loops: CDR1 WSHSY, CDR2 SAAADI. The CDR3 spans 15 residues. The CDR3 sequence is CASSEGQNGFDEQFF. The CDR3 nucleotides read TGCGCCAGCAGTGAGGGGCAGAATGGATTCGATGAGCAGTTCTTC.

The chain has TRBV19 and TRBJ1-4; tentatively, D is TRBD1 (6 bases). CDR1 and CDR2 (germline): LNHDA, SQIVND (reference sequence). Trimming left V 2 bases short and J 5 bases short, with 15 bases between. CDR3 size: 16 residues. CDR3: CASSIPPGHPNEKLFF. The CDR3 DNA reads TGTGCCAGTAGTATACCTCCGGGACACCCAAATGAAAAACTGTTTTTT.

This chain uses TRBV5-8 with TRBJ2-7, with a possible D match to TRBD2 (6 bases). This CDR3 has 14 residues. Germline CDR1 SGHTS, CDR2 YDEGEE. Trimming removed 5 bases from V and 0 bases from J, with 12 bases in between. The chain's CDR3 is CASRDYLLSYEQYF. CDR3 DNA: TGTGCCAGCAGGGACTACCTCCTCTCCTACGAGCAGTACTTC. The full variable domain, completed using reference TRBV5-8 and TRBJ2-7, is EAGVTQSPTHLIKTRGQQATLRCSPISGHTSVYWYQQALGLGLQFLLWYDEGEERNRGNFPPRFSGRQFPNYSSELNVNALELEDSALYLCASRDYLLSYEQYFGPGTRLTVT.

J is TRBJ2-2 and V is TRBV5-4, with 10 bases that match TRBD2. This CDR3 has 16 amino acids. Germline V gene sequence: CDR1 SGHNT, CDR2 YYREEE (reference sequence). The V and J ends lost 1 base and 6 bases, in that order; junction bases with no gene match: 6. CDR3 bases: TGTGCCAGCAGCTTGTTGGCTAGCGGGAGAGCCGGGGAGCTGTTTTTT. Translated: CASSLLASGRAGELFF.

This rearrangement joins TRBV19 to TRBJ2-1, with D perhaps TRBD1 (5 bases). Germline-derived CDR1 and CDR2 are LNHDA and SQIVND (reference sequence). CDR3 length: 15 amino acids. V was pared by 1 base and J by 4 bases, with 11 bases between. CDR3: CASSIGAGPYNEQFF. The CDR3 DNA reads as TGTGCCAGTAGTATAGGCGCAGGGCCTTACAATGAGCAGTTCTTC. The full variable domain, in which reference TRBV19 and TRBJ2-1 provide the parts outside the CDR3, is DGGITQSPKYLFRKEGQNVTLSCEQNLNHDAMYWYRQDPGQGLRLIYYSQIVNDFQKGDIAEGYSVSREKKESFPLTVTSAQKNPTAFYLCASSIGAGPYNEQFFGPGTRLTVL.

This clone was recorded once. The chain uses TRBV30 and TRBJ2-1, with 7 positions matching TRBD2. The CDR3 consists of 16 residues. The germline CDR1 and CDR2 sequences are GTSNPN and SVGIG (reference sequence). J lost 1 base, V lost 2 bases, and 8 bases had no gene match. The CDR3 DNA reads TGTGCCTGGAGTCTCACAGGACTAGATTCCTACAATGAGCAGTTCTTC. It translates to CAWSLTGLDSYNEQFF.

This chain joins TRBV2 and TRBJ2-3, with 10 bases aligning to TRBD2. The V segment lost 6 bases and the J segment 7 bases; nucleotides outside the gene matches: 19. This CDR3 has 18 amino acids. CDR1 and CDR2 from the germline V gene are SNHLY and FYNNEI. The CDR3 DNA reads TGTGCCAGCAGCTACACCCTGAGGAGCGGGGGGGCAGGAAATACGCAGTATTTT. Protein: CASSYTLRSGGAGNTQYF.

The chain combines TRBV29-1 with TRBJ1-1; TRBD1 is a possible D gene (5 bases). Trimming shortened V by 6 bases and J by 0 bases, and 14 bases separated the two germline ends. The CDR3 is 14 residues long. Germline-derived CDR1 and CDR2 are SQVTM and ANQGSEA. CDR3 protein: CSVAGNGMNTEAFF. Written as DNA, the CDR3 is TGCAGCGTAGCAGGGAATGGGATGAACACTGAAGCTTTCTTT.

This chain connects TRBV27 to TRBJ2-3; maybe TRBD1 (6 bases). The CDR3 totals 13 residues. Per germline, CDR1 MNHEY and CDR2 SMNVEV (reference sequence). Trimming removed 5 bases from V and 6 bases from J, with 12 bases in between. The chain's CDR3 is CASSLDGQDTQYF. CDR3 bases: TGTGCCAGCAGTCTCGACGGACAGGATACGCAGTATTTT.

The V gene is TRBV11-1, the J gene TRBJ2-3; weak D call: TRBD1 (6 bases). Trimming removed 1 base at V and 3 bases at J, with 8 bases between. The CDR3 length is 14 residues. Germline V lookup: CDR1 SGHAT, CDR2 FQDESV (reference sequence). As DNA, the CDR3 is TGTGCCAGCAGCTTAGGAAGGGGGACAGATACGCAGTATTTT. Translated, it gives CASSLGRGTDTQYF.

This clone turned up a few times. V is TRBV4-1 and J is TRBJ2-1; D gene unclear. The germline V gene has CDR1 MGHRA and CDR2 YSYEKL. V lost 4 bases, J lost 0 bases, and 4 bases lay in between. This CDR3 spans 13 amino acids. The CDR3 reads CASSPSSYNEQFF. DNA for the CDR3: TGCGCCAGCAGCCCCAGCTCCTACAATGAGCAGTTCTTC.

The V call is TRBV6-6, the J call TRBJ1-4; 9 bases map to TRBD1. V trimming: 2 bases; J trimming: 6 bases; junction bases outside the gene matches: 4. From germline, CDR1 is MNHNY and CDR2 SVGAGI (reference sequence). The CDR3 totals 15 residues. The CDR3 protein is CASSYPGQGDEKLFF. The DNA for the CDR3 is TGTGCCAGCAGTTACCCGGGACAGGGCGATGAAAAACTGTTTTTT.

The chain employs TRBV7-9 and TRBJ1-1; no clear D gene. CDR1 is SEHNR and CDR2 is FQNEAQ in the germline V gene (reference sequence). Between the trimmed V and J ends, which lost 1 base and 2 bases, there was a span of 8 bases. The CDR3 runs to 14 residues. This CDR3 reads CASSLGRSNTEAFF. The DNA for the CDR3 is TGTGCCAGCAGCTTAGGGAGGTCAAACACTGAAGCTTTCTTT.

V and J are TRBV6-6 and TRBJ1-1, with D possibly being TRBD1 (5 bases). There are 15 residues in the CDR3. V was pared by 9 bases and J by 1 base, with 18 bases between. Germline CDR1 reads MNHNY; CDR2 reads SVGAGI (reference sequence). The CDR3 sequence is CASYGGIGGNTEAFF. In nucleotides, the CDR3 is TGTGCCAGTTATGGGGGGATTGGAGGGAACACTGAAGCTTTCTTT.

This clone was found a few times. This chain uses TRBV6-6 with TRBJ2-7; D possibly corresponds to TRBD2 (5 bases). The CDR3 spans 15 residues. CDR1 and CDR2 (germline): MNHNY, SVGAGI (reference sequence). V was shortened by 2 bases and J by 0 bases, with 11 bases between the two germline ends. As DNA, the CDR3 is TGTGCCAGCAGTTACGAGGGCCCCAGCTCCTACGAGCAGTACTTC. Translating it yields CASSYEGPSSYEQYF.

The chain couples TRBV5-1 to TRBJ1-2; D is unresolved. V was pared by 0 bases and J by 5 bases, with 8 bases between. The CDR3 totals 13 residues. The V gene's germline CDR1 is SGHRS and CDR2 YFSETQ. CDR3 coding DNA: TGCGCCAGCAGCTTGGGAGGGTATTATGGCTACACCTTC. It translates to CASSLGGYYGYTF.

The chain combines TRBV29-1 with TRBJ2-5; 7 positions agree with TRBD2. Trimming cost V 4 bases and J 4 bases; bases outside gene matches: 6. This CDR3 region has 13 residues. Looked up from germline, CDR1 is SQVTM and CDR2 is ANQGSEA. The CDR3 loop is CSVGGRAGETQYF. The CDR3 coding sequence is TGCAGCGTTGGGGGGAGGGCCGGAGAGACCCAGTACTTC. Together with reference TRBV29-1 and TRBJ2-5, the CDR3 gives the full variable domain: SAVISQKPSRDICQRGTSLTIQCQVDSQVTMMFWYRQQPGQSLTLIATANQGSEATYESGFVIDKFPISRPNLTFSTLTVSNMSPEDSSIYLCSVGGRAGETQYFGPGTRLLVL.

This clone was recorded once. V and J are TRBV11-1 and TRBJ2-1; D may be TRBD1 (6 bases). V lost 5 bases to trimming and J lost 2 bases, with 13 bases between them. Germline CDR1 is SGHAT and CDR2 is FQDESV (reference sequence). The CDR3 runs to 15 residues. DNA for the CDR3: TGTGCCAGCAGCGCCGTCCAGGGGACCTACAATGAGCAGTTCTTC. It codes for CASSAVQGTYNEQFF. The full variable domain, in which reference TRBV11-1 and TRBJ2-1 provide the parts outside the CDR3, is EAEVAQSPRYKITEKSQAVAFWCDPISGHATLYWYRQILGQGPELLVQFQDESVVDDSQLPKDRFSAERLKGVDSTLKIQPAELGDSAMYLCASSAVQGTYNEQFFGPGTRLTVL.

This clone was detected once. CDR3 in DNA: TGTGCCAGTAGTATAGCCCCGGGACAGGGGAACACTGAAGCTTTCTTT. Its protein is CASSIAPGQGNTEAFF. This chain uses TRBV19 with TRBJ1-1; 9 bases line up with TRBD1. CDR3 length: 16 residues. Germline CDR1 is LNHDA and CDR2 is SQIVND (reference sequence). J was trimmed by 1 base and V by 1 base; bases with no gene match: 4.

The chain carries TRBV15 and TRBJ2-7; 8 bases are shared with TRBD2. CDR3 size: 15 residues. Germline trimming cut 5 bases from V and 5 bases from J; bases unmatched to any gene: 11. Germline values: CDR1 LNHNV, CDR2 YYDKDF (reference sequence). The CDR3 DNA reads TGTGCCACCAGCCCAGACCTAGGACTAGCAAACGAGCAGTACTTC. Amino acid sequence: CATSPDLGLANEQYF.

The rearrangement links TRBV27 to TRBJ2-7, with D maybe TRBD1 (6 bases). Between the trimmed V and J ends, which lost 5 bases and 3 bases, there was a span of 14 bases. Germline lookup yields CDR1 MNHEY and CDR2 SMNVEV (reference sequence). CDR3 length: 14 amino acids. The CDR3 region is CASSPRGSLYEQYF. The DNA of the CDR3 is TGTGCCAGCAGTCCCAGGGGTTCCCTCTACGAGCAGTACTTC.